The 7 T cell receptor beta chains below come from one sample, sequenced in a study of blood T cell repertoires in COVID-19. TCRdb keeps only in-frame clones here, not all; method: immunoSEQ multiplex PCR. The profile shows 90,000 to 150,000 clones, over 75% of them singletons. The sequencing sample was made of peripheral blood. These receptors were collected from a man aged 65 to 79 with active or convalescent COVID-19.

The V gene is TRBV19, the J gene TRBJ1-4; maybe TRBD1 (5 bases). Germline V gives CDR1 LNHDA, CDR2 SQIVND (reference sequence). Trimming cost V 5 bases and J 10 bases, with 20 bases left between them. This CDR3 has 15 amino acids. DNA of the CDR3: TGTGCCAGTAGTTCCCCAACGGGGGGAGGCGTAAAACTGTTTTTT. Translated, it gives CASSSPTGGGVKLFF.

CDR3 residues: CASSQDQGARQQFF. CDR3 nucleotides: TGCGCCAGCAGCCAAGATCAGGGGGCGCGGCAGCAGTTCTTC. The rearrangement uses TRBV4-1 and TRBJ2-1; 8 bases map to TRBD1. The CDR3 covers 14 residues. The germline V gene has CDR1 MGHRA and CDR2 YSYEKL. With V trimmed by 0 bases and J by 11 bases, 6 bases remained unmatched.

A note on this clone: Mismatch with germline at one junction end may stem from a read error. In DNA, the CDR3 is TGTGCCACCAGTGGTTTGGACAGGGGCAATGAGCAGTTCTTC. It is translated as CATSGLDRGNEQFF. The V and J genes are TRBV24-1 and TRBJ2-1; 9 bases are shared with TRBD1. The CDR3 runs to 14 residues. In germline, CDR1 is KGHDR, CDR2 SFDVKD.

This clone was detected only once. The chain joins TRBV5-1 to TRBJ1-5; D is uncertain. With 0 bases removed from V and 4 bases from J, the gap between germline ends came to 5 bases. Germline values: CDR1 SGHRS, CDR2 YFSETQ. CDR3 length: 13 amino acids. The CDR3 nucleotides are TGCGCCAGCAGCTTGGTCGAGAATCAGCCCCAGCATTTT. Translation gives CASSLVENQPQHF.

This chain links TRBV28 with TRBJ1-1, with D unresolved. Trimming removed 4 bases from V and 5 bases from J, with 11 bases in between. CDR1 and CDR2 from the germline V gene are MDHEN and SYDVKM. The CDR3 is 13 amino acids. The CDR3 here is CASSSLRKTEAFF. CDR3 bases: TGTGCCAGCAGTTCCCTTCGTAAAACTGAAGCTTTCTTT.

CDR3 DNA: TGTGCCAGCAGCCCCGAGAATCAGCCCCAGCATTTT. This translates into CASSPENQPQHF. The chain employs TRBV7-9 and TRBJ1-5, with no clear D. This CDR3 is 12 amino acids long. The germline gives CDR1 SEHNR, CDR2 FQNEAQ (reference sequence). The germline V and J ends were trimmed by 5 bases and 4 bases, with 6 bases remaining between them.

This clone was seen once. This chain connects TRBV19 to TRBJ2-2; 9 nucleotides agree with TRBD1. Germline values: CDR1 LNHDA, CDR2 SQIVND (reference sequence). V was pared by 9 bases and J by 2 bases, with 4 bases of the junction left unmatched. The CDR3 covers 14 residues. As DNA, the CDR3 is TGTGCCAGCACGGGACAGGGCAACACCGGGGAGCTGTTTTTT. It yields the protein CASTGQGNTGELFF.